This section outlines one TCR beta chain sequence together with its context. These data are taken from a study of blood T cells in healthy people across ages. A second about 7 to 11 cycle PCR used barcoded and J-beta primers. MiXCR, run by TCRdb on the 5' RACE reads, gives a single entry per CDR3 protein. Altogether 1.5 million to 2 million distinct CDR3 sequences are present, about 35% being singletons, with the ten largest covering 10% to 12%. CDR3 length: 18 amino acids. Germline V gene data show CDR1 as KGHDR and CDR2 as SFDVKD. V lost 4 bases and J lost 4; bases outside the gene matches: 11. V gene TRBV24-1 combines with J gene TRBJ2-5, with 13 bases fitting TRBD2. The specimen sequenced was blood. The clonotype comes from a woman aged 30 to 39 in good health. CDR3 amino acids: CATSDPTSGRVVGETQYF. Here the CDR3 DNA reads TGTGCCACCAGTGACCCCACTAGCGGGAGGGTAGTAGGAGAGACCCAGTACTTC.